This entry lists 23 T cell receptor beta chains sequenced from one sample in a study of blood T cell repertoires in COVID-19 (dated by TCRdb to about 2020). Library prep was done by the immunoSEQ multiplex PCR assay. Not all clones reach the TCRdb copy of this immuneACCESS table, which keeps in-frame sequences only. Checked studies attribute under half of the gap to unresolved V genes and leave the rest unexplained. Present in this sample are around 320,000 clones, about 91% of which were seen just once. In total, the top ten clones hold approximately 7.2% of the sample. Specimen: peripheral blood. The origin of the receptors is a woman in her twenties or thirties who had recovered from COVID-19.

The chain links TRBV2 to TRBJ1-4; 10 positions match TRBD1. V lost 8 bases to trimming and J lost 4 bases; unmatched junction nucleotides: 10. The CDR3 extends over 16 amino acids. The germline gives CDR1 SNHLY, CDR2 FYNNEI. This CDR3 reads CASVQGQGYGNEKLFF. In nucleotides, the CDR3 is TGTGCCAGCGTTCAGGGACAGGGGTACGGTAATGAAAAACTGTTTTTT.

CDR3 DNA sequence: TGCGCCAGCAGCCGGAGACGGACAAGCTCTGGGGCCAACGTCCTGACTTTC. It yields the protein CASSRRRTSSGANVLTF. The V gene is TRBV4-3, the J gene TRBJ2-6; a possible D gene is TRBD1 (5 bases). Germline values: CDR1 LGHNA, CDR2 YSLEER. With 4 bases removed from V and 0 bases from J, the gap between germline ends came to 13 bases. This CDR3 is built from 17 residues.

The V gene is TRBV11-1, the J gene TRBJ1-2; TRBD1 agrees at 7 bases. The CDR3 extends over 14 amino acids. Germline CDR1 SGHAT, CDR2 FQDESV (reference sequence). The V and J ends lost 4 bases and 2 bases, in that order; junction bases with no gene match: 4. DNA for the CDR3: TGTGCCAGCAGCTCTGGACAGGTCAACTATGGCTACACCTTC. Protein product: CASSSGQVNYGYTF.

The genes are TRBV5-1 and TRBJ1-6; tentative D call: TRBD1 (6 bases). The CDR3 consists of 16 residues. Germline CDR1 SGHRS, CDR2 YFSETQ. Trimming pared 3 bases from V and 3 bases from J, leaving 13 bases between. CDR3 residues: CASSSDRDLYNSPLHF. CDR3 coding DNA: TGCGCCAGCAGCTCGGACAGAGACCTCTATAATTCACCCCTCCACTTT.

The V and J genes are TRBV7-9 and TRBJ1-1; the D gene is possibly TRBD1 (6 bases). Germline V lookup: CDR1 SEHNR, CDR2 FQNEAQ (reference sequence). The CDR3 totals 13 residues. V dropped 1 base and J dropped 7 bases, with 10 bases sitting between them. CDR3 loop: CASSLGQGNEAFF. Written as DNA, the CDR3 is TGTGCCAGCAGCTTAGGTCAGGGGAATGAAGCTTTCTTT.

The V and J genes are TRBV6-2 or TRBV6-3 and TRBJ1-1; the match to TRBD1 covers 7 bases. CDR1 and CDR2 (germline): MNHEY, SVGEGT. V lost 6 bases, J lost 11 bases, and 15 bases stayed unmatched. The CDR3 runs to 14 residues. Here the CDR3 reads CASSPRTGTLWAFF. CDR3 nucleotides: TGTGCCAGCAGCCCTCGGACAGGCACCCTGTGGGCTTTCTTT.

The V and J genes are TRBV6-5 and TRBJ2-3, with D uncertain. The CDR3 totals 14 residues. V was cut by 0 bases and J by 0 bases, with 4 bases left in between. Germline V CDR1 and CDR2: MNHEY, SVGAGI. The CDR3 DNA is TGTGCCAGCAGTTACTCTGAGAGCACAGATACGCAGTATTTT. This translates into CASSYSESTDTQYF.

The genes are TRBV27 and TRBJ2-2; 7 nucleotides align to TRBD2. The junction had 4 bases not matched to a gene; V was cut back by 1 base and J by 2 bases. This CDR3 region has 16 residues. CDR1 and CDR2 from the germline V gene are MNHEY and SMNVEV (reference sequence). The CDR3 here is CASSLLAGPNTGELFF. For the CDR3, the DNA is TGTGCCAGCAGTTTATTAGCGGGCCCTAACACCGGGGAGCTGTTTTTT.

The chain is built from TRBV5-1 and TRBJ2-7; no clear D. The CDR3 has 14 residues. Trimming took off 0 bases at V and 3 bases at J, with 10 bases between the two ends. Germline V CDR1 and CDR2: SGHRS, YFSETQ. Here the CDR3 DNA reads TGCGCCAGCAGCTTGGCCGAGACGGGCTACGAGCAGTACTTC. Translating it yields CASSLAETGYEQYF.

V usage is TRBV4-3 and J usage is TRBJ1-2, with a possible D match to TRBD1 (6 bases). The length of the CDR3 is 13 residues. Germline lookup yields CDR1 LGHNA and CDR2 YSLEER. Trimming took off 1 base at V and 8 bases at J, with 11 bases between the two ends. The CDR3 loop is CASSQGVQGGYTF. In nucleotides, the CDR3 is TGCGCCAGCAGCCAAGGTGTACAGGGAGGCTACACCTTC.

The rearrangement uses TRBV6-5 and TRBJ1-1; D remains unclear. Germline lookup yields CDR1 MNHEY and CDR2 SVGAGI. This CDR3 is 14 amino acids long. Trimming stripped 7 bases from V and 5 bases from J, with 17 bases between. In nucleotides, the CDR3 is TGTGCCAGCACCCAGCGGGGTTCTGGGACTGAAGCTTTCTTT. Its protein product is CASTQRGSGTEAFF.

For this clone: This clone may be a read error of a much larger clone one base away. The rearrangement joins TRBV5-8 to TRBJ1-1; 9 bases map to TRBD1. V was clipped by 4 bases and J by 1 base; unmatched bases: 2. Germline V gene sequence: CDR1 SGHTS, CDR2 YDEGEE. This CDR3 contains 14 residues. The CDR3 sequence: CASSPGQGNTEAFF. DNA for the CDR3: TGTGCCAGCAGCCCGGGACAGGGGAACACTGAAGCTTTCTTT.

The chain joins TRBV3-1 (or the pseudogene TRBV3-2) to TRBJ1-2, with 10 bases matching TRBD1. The CDR3 is 14 amino acids. Germline CDR1 LGHDT, CDR2 YNNKEL (reference sequence). V shed 0 bases and J 8 bases; nucleotides not matched to a gene: 3. The CDR3 sequence is CASSQDDRGLGYTF. The CDR3 bases are TGTGCCAGCAGCCAAGATGACAGGGGGCTCGGCTACACCTTC.

V usage is TRBV12-3 or TRBV12-4 and J usage is TRBJ1-1; no firm D call. With 5 bases removed from V and 10 bases from J, the gap between germline ends came to 11 bases. The CDR3 is 11 amino acids. The CDR3 loop reads CASSEPDLAFF. For the CDR3, the DNA is TGTGCCAGCAGTGAGCCTGATTTAGCTTTCTTT.

The chain carries TRBV9 and TRBJ2-3; maybe TRBD1 (5 bases). Trimming took 3 bases from V and 5 from J, leaving 16 bases between them. The CDR3 extends over 15 amino acids. Germline assignment: CDR1 SGDLS and CDR2 YYNGEE. The CDR3 coding sequence is TGTGCCAGCAGCGACCCAGGGCAGCAGCAAGATACGCAGTATTTT. Translating it yields CASSDPGQQQDTQYF.

CDR3 sequence: CASSSAGVPGELFF. CDR3 DNA: TGTGCCAGCAGCTCCGCAGGTGTACCCGGGGAGCTGTTTTTT. This chain links TRBV7-3 with TRBJ2-2; D not certain. The V gene lost 4 bases and the J gene lost 6 bases, with 12 bases spanning the gap. The CDR3 length is 14 residues. The germline V gene has CDR1 SGHTA and CDR2 FQGTGA.

The chain combines TRBV27 with TRBJ1-6; 11 bases map to TRBD1. The germline V gene has CDR1 MNHEY and CDR2 SMNVEV (reference sequence). V lost 6 bases and J lost 6; bases outside the gene matches: 7. This CDR3 is built from 16 residues. Here the CDR3 DNA reads TGTGCCAGCAGACCCGGGACAGGGGGGATTAATTCACCCCTCCACTTT. This translates into CASRPGTGGINSPLHF.

The V call is TRBV4-2, the J call TRBJ2-3, with 8 positions matching TRBD2. The CDR3 is made up of 16 amino acids. Germline CDR1 LGHNA, CDR2 YNFKEQ. V was clipped by 1 base and J by 3 bases; unmatched bases: 6. The CDR3 spells CASSQVSAGGTDTQYF. Written as DNA, the CDR3 is TGTGCCAGCAGCCAAGTATCGGCGGGGGGTACAGATACGCAGTATTTT.

This clone has just a few counts. The chain carries TRBV4-3 and TRBJ1-3; the match to TRBD1 covers 7 bases. The CDR3 length is 15 residues. The V gene's germline CDR1 is LGHNA and CDR2 YSLEER. V shed 4 bases, J shed 8 bases, and the junction held 11 bases outside the gene matches. The CDR3 is CASSPRQGQGDTIYF. For the CDR3, the DNA is TGCGCCAGCAGCCCCAGACAGGGCCAAGGAGACACCATATATTTT.

The chain is built from TRBV7-2 and TRBJ1-2; TRBD1 matches 10 bases. The V gene end was trimmed by 4 bases and the J gene end by 1 base; junction bases not matched to a gene: 3. The CDR3 contains 15 residues. The V gene's germline CDR1 is SGHTA and CDR2 FQGNSA. The chain's CDR3 is CASSSGQGINYGYTF. The DNA for the CDR3 is TGTGCCAGCAGCTCGGGACAGGGGATTAACTATGGCTACACCTTC.

V gene TRBV7-8 combines with J gene TRBJ2-5; D is unresolved. The CDR3 is made up of 15 amino acids. Germline loops: CDR1 SGHVS, CDR2 FQNEAQ. The germline V and J ends were trimmed by 5 bases and 1 base, with 14 bases remaining between them. The CDR3 DNA follows: TGTGCCAGCAGCCTCAACGAACAGCTCCAAGAGACCCAGTACTTC. It specifies CASSLNEQLQETQYF.

J is TRBJ2-5 and V is TRBV5-1; no clear D. This CDR3 comprises 13 residues. Per germline, CDR1 SGHRS and CDR2 YFSETQ. The germline V and J ends were trimmed by 4 bases and 5 bases, with 12 bases remaining between them. CDR3 sequence: CASSPSPEETQYF. CDR3 DNA: TGCGCCAGCAGCCCAAGTCCGGAGGAGACCCAGTACTTC.

This chain connects TRBV16 to TRBJ1-6, with D unclear. Germline V lookup: CDR1 KGHSY, CDR2 FQNENV. The CDR3 length is 13 residues. The V gene lost 0 bases and the J gene lost 8 bases, with 5 bases spanning the gap. The CDR3 DNA reads as TGTGCCAGCAGCCAATCCCCCGATTCACCCCTCCACTTT. This translates into CASSQSPDSPLHF.